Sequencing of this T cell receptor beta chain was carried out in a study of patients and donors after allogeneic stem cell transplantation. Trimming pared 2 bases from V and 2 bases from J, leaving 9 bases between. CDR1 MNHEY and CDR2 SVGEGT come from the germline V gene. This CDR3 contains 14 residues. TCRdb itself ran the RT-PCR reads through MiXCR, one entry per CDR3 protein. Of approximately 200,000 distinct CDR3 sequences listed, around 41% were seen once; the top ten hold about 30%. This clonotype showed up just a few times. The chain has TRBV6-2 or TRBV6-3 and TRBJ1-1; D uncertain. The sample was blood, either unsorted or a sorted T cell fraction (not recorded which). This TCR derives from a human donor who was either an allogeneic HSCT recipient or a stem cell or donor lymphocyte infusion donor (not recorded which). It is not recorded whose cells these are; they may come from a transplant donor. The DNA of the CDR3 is TGTGCCAGCAGTTACAGAGGCTTTAACACTGAAGCTTTCTTT. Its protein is CASSYRGFNTEAFF.